The 18 T cell receptor beta chains below come from one sample, sequenced in a study of T-cell reconstitution after alpha-beta-depleted transplantation in children. Using unique molecular identifiers, the investigators prepared the TCRbeta library. MiXCR, run by TCRdb on the PCR reads, gives a single entry per CDR3 protein. The repertoire has 700,000 to 850,000 distinct CDR3 sequences, approximately 15% of them found once; the top ten carry around 5.3%. The starting material was PBMCs, mostly from graft donor cells, obtained 360 days after TCRalphabeta/CD19-depleted stem cell transplant. These TCRs come from a male patient aged 10-17 years who had a stem cell transplant for acute lymphoblastic leukemia, so the T cells may come from the graft donor.

The sample holds a few counts of this clonotype. This chain connects TRBV7-8 to TRBJ2-5; D not resolved. The germline gives CDR1 SGHVS, CDR2 FQNEAQ. CDR3 length: 18 amino acids. Trimming removed 6 bases from V and 4 bases from J, with 27 bases in between. The CDR3 bases are TGTGCCAGCAGGGGTCGCCCTGGGTTAGGAGTGGGTACAGAGACCCAGTACTTC. Amino acids: CASRGRPGLGVGTETQYF.

This clonotype was counted only a few times. CDR3 nucleotide sequence: TGTGCCACCAGTCCCGACAGGGGGACCTGGGGAGCTTTCTTT. Its protein is CATSPDRGTWGAFF. J is TRBJ1-1 and V is TRBV24-1, with 9 bases lining up with TRBD1. CDR1 and CDR2 (germline): KGHDR, SFDVKD. The CDR3 covers 14 residues. V lost 6 bases, J lost 10 bases, and 11 bases stayed unmatched.

This clonotype was counted between two and nine times. The V and J genes are TRBV11-2 and TRBJ2-1, with D uncertain. V lost 5 bases, J lost 0 bases, and 14 bases lay in between. This CDR3 has 16 amino acids. Germline V gives CDR1 SGHAT, CDR2 FQNNGV. In nucleotides, the CDR3 is TGTGCCAGCAGCCCCCAAAGGGCCAGCTCCTACAATGAGCAGTTCTTC. This sequence encodes CASSPQRASSYNEQFF.

This chain connects TRBV29-1 to TRBJ2-2; 7 nucleotides match TRBD1. The V segment lost 0 bases and the J segment 3 bases; nucleotides outside the gene matches: 4. The CDR3 has 15 residues. The germline V gene encodes CDR1 SQVTM and CDR2 ANQGSEA. As DNA, the CDR3 is TGCAGCGTTGAAGAATTTCAGGGGGACACCGGGGAGCTGTTTTTT. It codes for CSVEEFQGDTGELFF.

This clonotype was counted a few times. CDR3 protein: CASSKVRRREEGTQYF. The CDR3 DNA sequence: TGTGCCAGCAGCAAAGTACGGCGAAGGGAGGAGGGTACGCAGTATTTT. V usage is TRBV21-1 and J usage is TRBJ2-3; the table's D call TRBD2 went unverified against the DNA. TRBV21-1 is reported as a pseudogene. There are 16 residues in the CDR3.

CDR3 sequence (DNA): TGTGCCAGCAGTTCGACAGGGGTCGGCAACGAGCAGTACTTC. Its protein is CASSSTGVGNEQYF. This rearrangement joins TRBV5-6 to TRBJ2-7, with TRBD1 matching 8 bases. Per germline, CDR1 SGHDT and CDR2 YYEEEE. The length of the CDR3 is 14 residues. The J segment lost 5 bases and the V segment lost 5 bases, leaving 9 bases of the junction unmatched. The whole variable domain, remainder taken from reference TRBV5-6 and TRBJ2-7, is DAGVTQSPTHLIKTRGQQVTLRCSPKSGHDTVSWYQQALGQGPQFIFQYYEEEERQRGNFPDRFSGHQFPNYSSELNVNALLLGDSALYLCASSSTGVGNEQYFGPGTRLTVT.

This clonotype appeared many times. This chain links TRBV7-2 with TRBJ2-6; D ambiguous. V lost 1 base to trimming and J lost 2 bases, with 6 bases between them. There are 15 residues in the CDR3. Germline-derived CDR1 and CDR2 are SGHTA and FQGNSA. The CDR3 reads CASSLVTTGANVLTF. The CDR3 nucleotides are TGTGCCAGCAGCTTAGTTACCACTGGGGCCAACGTCCTGACTTTC. Looking up the rest from reference TRBV7-2 and TRBJ2-6 gives the full variable domain: GAGVSQSPSNKVTEKGKDVELRCDPISGHTALYWYRQSLGQGLEFLIYFQGNSAPDKSGLPSDRFSAERTGGSVSTLTIQRTQQEDSAVYLCASSLVTTGANVLTFGAGSRLTVL.

This clonotype showed up just a few times. The CDR3 protein is CASSYSGRAKNIQYF. CDR3 nucleotide sequence: TGTGCCAGCAGTTACTCCGGGCGAGCCAAAAACATTCAGTACTTC. V gene TRBV6-5 combines with J gene TRBJ2-4, with no clear D. The CDR3 spans 15 residues. V lost 0 bases and J lost 0, with 6 bases in between. Germline V gives CDR1 MNHEY, CDR2 SVGAGI.

In this sample, this clonotype turned up a few times. The chain couples TRBV2 to TRBJ1-4, with D possibly TRBD1 on 5 matching bases. V shed 7 bases and J shed 5 bases, with 11 bases lying between them. This CDR3 contains 13 residues. CDR1 is SNHLY and CDR2 is FYNNEI in the germline V gene. Here the CDR3 reads CASTRGPNEKLFF. The CDR3 bases are TGTGCCAGCACTAGGGGCCCAAATGAAAAACTGTTTTTT.

V and J are TRBV20-1 and TRBJ1-3, with a weak D call TRBD1 (5 bases). The V end was cut by 3 bases, the J end by 6 bases, with 12 bases between. Germline CDR1 and CDR2: DFQATT and SNEGSKA (reference sequence). This CDR3 is built from 13 residues. The CDR3 sequence: CSASTQGTNTIYF. As DNA, the CDR3 is TGCAGTGCTAGCACGCAGGGTACAAACACCATATATTTT.

This clonotype has at least ten counts. CDR3 sequence reads: CSAMWSTNEKLFF. CDR3 coding DNA: TGCAGTGCTATGTGGTCAACTAATGAAAAACTGTTTTTT. This sequence joins TRBV20-1 and TRBJ1-4, with no clear D. V lost 4 bases and J 0 bases, leaving 6 bases between the germline ends. Germline-derived CDR1 and CDR2 are DFQATT and SNEGSKA (reference sequence). CDR3 length: 13 residues.

This chain links TRBV5-5 with TRBJ2-7, with 10 nucleotides matching TRBD2. The CDR3 runs to 15 residues. The J segment lost 2 bases and the V segment lost 4 bases, leaving 6 bases of the junction unmatched. The germline V gene encodes CDR1 SGHKS and CDR2 YYEKEE (reference sequence). The CDR3 loop reads CASSRRTSGAYEQYF. The CDR3 coding sequence is TGTGCCAGCAGCCGGAGGACTAGCGGAGCCTACGAGCAGTACTTC.

This clonotype occurred a few times. V gene TRBV29-1 combines with J gene TRBJ2-7; D uncertain. V lost 3 bases and J lost 2, with 8 bases in between. In germline, CDR1 is SQVTM, CDR2 ANQGSEA. CDR3 length: 12 residues. The CDR3 sequence is CSVDRKAYEQYF. In nucleotides, the CDR3 is TGCAGCGTTGACCGGAAAGCCTACGAGCAGTACTTC.

This clonotype occurred many times. The chain has TRBV18 and TRBJ2-3; D might be TRBD1 or TRBD2, each matching 5 bases. Per the germline V gene, CDR1 is KGHSH and CDR2 is LQKENI. V was clipped by 4 bases and J by 0 bases, with 11 bases between them. The CDR3 spans 15 residues. The CDR3 region is CASSQGPSSTDTQYF. The CDR3 DNA follows: TGTGCCAGCTCACAGGGACCCTCTAGCACAGATACGCAGTATTTT.

This clonotype showed up just a few times. The chain employs TRBV5-1 and TRBJ2-3; TRBD2 matches 12 bases. The CDR3 length is 18 residues. Germline loops: CDR1 SGHRS, CDR2 YFSETQ. J gave up 0 bases and V 2 bases, and 7 bases lay outside the gene matches. CDR3 loop: CASSFAASGGASTDTQYF. CDR3 sequence (DNA): TGCGCCAGCAGCTTCGCGGCTAGCGGGGGGGCTAGCACAGATACGCAGTATTTT.

In its sample, this clonotype was seen a few times. The rearrangement joins TRBV5-1 to TRBJ2-7, with a weak D call TRBD2 (6 bases). The CDR3 has 13 amino acids. Germline V gives CDR1 SGHRS, CDR2 YFSETQ. V gave up 7 bases and J gave up 0 bases, with 11 bases separating them. CDR3: CASGRLDSYEQYF. The CDR3 bases are TGCGCCAGCGGTCGACTAGACTCCTACGAGCAGTACTTC.

At least ten counts were recorded for this clonotype. The chain couples TRBV5-1 to TRBJ1-1; D not resolved. This CDR3 contains 13 residues. In germline, CDR1 is SGHRS, CDR2 YFSETQ. V dropped 4 bases and J dropped 6 bases, with 13 bases sitting between them. The CDR3 loop is CASSGFGIAEAFF. CDR3 bases: TGCGCCAGCAGCGGGTTTGGAATCGCTGAAGCTTTCTTT.

The rearrangement links TRBV19 to TRBJ1-5; the match to TRBD1 covers 11 bases. The CDR3 covers 15 residues. V was pared by 4 bases and J by 6 bases, with 5 bases of the junction left unmatched. Germline loops: CDR1 LNHDA, CDR2 SQIVND (reference sequence). CDR3 in DNA: TGTGCCAGTAGTACCTGGACAGGGGGCGGTCAGCCCCAGCATTTT. It translates to CASSTWTGGGQPQHF. Supplemented by reference TRBV19 and TRBJ1-5, the full variable domain reads DGGITQSPKYLFRKEGQNVTLSCEQNLNHDAMYWYRQDPGQGLRLIYYSQIVNDFQKGDIAEGYSVSREKKESFPLTVTSAQKNPTAFYLCASSTWTGGGQPQHFGDGTRLSIL.